Sequencing of this T cell receptor (beta chain) was carried out in a study of blood T cell repertoires in COVID-19. Across the whole study: Italy, Spain and the United States were the sources of the convalescent and acute COVID-19 samples. PBMCs, B-cell-depleted T cells, or T cells provided the cDNA or gDNA that made up the material.

Germline V lookup: CDR1 SGHRS, CDR2 YFSETQ. Trimming at V came to 4 bases and at J to 6 bases, leaving 5 bases not matched to a gene. The CDR3 is 15 amino acids. As handled by the study authors: By means of reference gene primer amplification, nucleated cell counts were estimated. Clones were read by immunoSEQ multiplex PCR, and TCRdb kept only the in-frame ones, dropping some. Clonal size and the V and J genes are those of that table, whereas D and trimming came from the DNA. The sample lists some 150,000 clones, around 84% occurring once. This receptor was taken from a human donor in a cohort sampled during active COVID-19. The sequenced sample consisted of peripheral blood. The J gene is TRBJ2-2, the V gene TRBV5-1; TRBD2 agrees at 11 bases. CDR3 sequence: CASSATSGSPGELFF. In DNA, the CDR3 is TGCGCCAGCAGCGCTACTAGCGGGAGCCCCGGGGAGCTGTTTTTT.